Each of the 14 T cell receptor beta chains below was sequenced from the same sample in a study of blood T cell repertoires in COVID-19. Assay: immunoSEQ multiplex PCR; the TCRdb copy retains only in-frame clones and omits some. The sample comprises roughly 250,000 clones, over 70% of which are singletons, and roughly 8.7% rests with the top ten. What was sequenced was peripheral blood. These receptor sequences come from a man aged 35-49 years with active or convalescent COVID-19.

The rearrangement joins TRBV30 to TRBJ2-2, with TRBD1 matching over 10 bases. CDR1 and CDR2 (germline): GTSNPN, SVGIG (reference sequence). The junction had 10 bases not matched to a gene; V was cut back by 2 bases and J by 4 bases. This CDR3 region has 17 residues. The CDR3 sequence is CAWSKDRGPLGTGELFF. The CDR3 DNA sequence: TGTGCCTGGAGTAAAGACAGGGGGCCGTTGGGCACCGGGGAGCTGTTTTTT.

This chain uses TRBV4-3 with TRBJ2-1; 10 bases line up with TRBD2. Germline CDR1 and CDR2: LGHNA and YSLEER. The CDR3 loop spans 16 amino acids. V dropped 4 bases and J dropped 5; count of bases not matched to a gene: 8. This CDR3 reads CASSRLGLAANNEQFF. CDR3 coding DNA: TGCGCCAGCAGCCGCTTAGGACTAGCGGCTAACAATGAGCAGTTCTTC.

The gene calls are TRBV19 and TRBJ1-1, with TRBD1 matching 7 bases. Germline V lookup: CDR1 LNHDA, CDR2 SQIVND (reference sequence). The ends lost 7 bases at V and 1 base at J; junction bases unmatched: 9. The CDR3 consists of 15 residues. The CDR3 DNA sequence: TGTGCCAGTACCCCCCGGGACAGAACGAACACTGAAGCTTTCTTT. As protein: CASTPRDRTNTEAFF.

This rearrangement joins TRBV4-1 to TRBJ1-1; tentative D call: TRBD1 (5 bases). The V gene lost 4 bases and the J gene lost 0 bases, with 9 bases spanning the gap. Germline CDR1 and CDR2: MGHRA and YSYEKL. The CDR3 length is 14 residues. The CDR3 here is CASSPPTVNTEAFF. The CDR3 coding sequence is TGCGCCAGCAGCCCACCGACAGTGAACACTGAAGCTTTCTTT.

The chain combines TRBV5-1 with TRBJ1-1; perhaps TRBD1 as D (5 bases). Germline values: CDR1 SGHRS, CDR2 YFSETQ. This CDR3 spans 14 amino acids. Deletions cut 2 bases from V and 4 bases from J, with 12 bases between. The CDR3 here is CASSFVQGGTEAFF. The CDR3 DNA follows: TGCGCCAGCAGCTTCGTGCAGGGTGGCACTGAAGCTTTCTTT.

The chain joins TRBV5-1 to TRBJ2-5; no clear D. Trimming left V 1 base short and J 4 bases short, with 8 bases between. CDR3 length equals 13 residues. The germline V gene has CDR1 SGHRS and CDR2 YFSETQ. In nucleotides, the CDR3 is TGCGCCAGCAGCTTGCTACAGAGAGAGACCCAGTACTTC. This encodes CASSLLQRETQYF.

J is TRBJ1-1 and V is TRBV13; D may be TRBD1 (6 bases). V was trimmed by 1 base and J by 8 bases, leaving 17 bases between them. There are 15 residues in the CDR3. The germline V gene has CDR1 PRHDT and CDR2 FYEKMQ (reference sequence). CDR3 nucleotides: TGTGCCAGCAGCTTAGAAGGGCAGGGGACAAGGGAAGCTTTCTTT. Its translation is CASSLEGQGTREAFF.

The chain joins TRBV19 to TRBJ1-1; no definite D call. This CDR3 region has 13 residues. Germline CDR1 reads LNHDA; CDR2 reads SQIVND (reference sequence). Deletions cut 3 bases from V and 6 bases from J, with 11 bases between. The CDR3 loop is CASSIEGEAEAFF. The CDR3 coding sequence is TGTGCCAGTAGTATCGAGGGTGAGGCTGAAGCTTTCTTT.

This clone was seen just once. This chain joins TRBV29-1 and TRBJ2-7, with a possible D match to TRBD2 (6 bases). Germline loops: CDR1 SQVTM, CDR2 ANQGSEA. Between the trimmed V and J ends, which lost 3 bases and 3 bases, there was a span of 18 bases. The CDR3 length is 15 residues. In nucleotides, the CDR3 is TGCAGCGTTGAGGGCTCGGGACTCACTTACTACGAGCAGTACTTC. Translating it yields CSVEGSGLTYYEQYF.

This clone was seen more than once but under ten times. This chain links TRBV5-6 with TRBJ2-2; 7 positions agree with TRBD1. Trimming took 1 base from V and 4 from J; bases not matched to a gene: 4. This CDR3 region has 15 residues. Germline lookup yields CDR1 SGHDT and CDR2 YYEEEE. As DNA, the CDR3 is TGTGCCAGCAGCTTGTACGACAGGGTCACCGGGGAGCTGTTTTTT. It translates to CASSLYDRVTGELFF.

The chain recombines TRBV24-1 with TRBJ2-1; TRBD2 agrees at 8 bases. Germline loops: CDR1 KGHDR, CDR2 SFDVKD. The ends lost 4 bases at V and 9 bases at J; junction bases unmatched: 16. There are 17 residues in the CDR3. In DNA, the CDR3 is TGTGCCACCAGTGACATAAAAGCGGGAGCGGTTTTCGGTGAGCAGTTCTTC. Its protein is CATSDIKAGAVFGEQFF.

This chain links TRBV5-1 with TRBJ2-6; TRBD1 might be the D (5 bases). The CDR3 extends over 17 amino acids. V shed 1 base and J shed 0 bases, with 11 bases lying between them. Germline CDR1 SGHRS, CDR2 YFSETQ. The CDR3 sequence is CASSLLGRVSGANVLTF. The CDR3 DNA reads as TGCGCCAGCAGCTTGCTCGGCAGGGTCTCTGGGGCCAACGTCCTGACTTTC.

This chain's CDR3 is CASSPTSGVPYNEQFF. CDR3 sequence (DNA): TGTGCCAGCAGCCCTACTAGCGGGGTCCCTTACAATGAGCAGTTCTTC. The chain joins TRBV28 to TRBJ2-1, with 10 bases fitting TRBD2. Trimming at V came to 6 bases and at J to 4 bases, leaving 9 bases not matched to a gene. The CDR3 runs 16 residues. Per the germline V gene, CDR1 is MDHEN and CDR2 is SYDVKM. The variable domain in full, with the rest retrieved from reference TRBV28 and TRBJ2-1, is DVKVTQSSRYLVKRTGEKVFLECVQDMDHENMFWYRQDPGLGLRLIYFSYDVKMKEKGDIPEGYSVSREKKERFSLILESASTNQTSMYLCASSPTSGVPYNEQFFGPGTRLTVL.

The chain couples TRBV6-1 to TRBJ2-1; D ambiguous. The CDR3 spans 12 residues. V was trimmed by 0 bases and J by 15 bases, leaving 12 bases between them. Germline V gene data show CDR1 as MNHNS and CDR2 as SASEGT. CDR3 coding DNA: TGTGCCAGCAGTGAAGCGCTGTCTAGTCCGTTCTTC. Its translation: CASSEALSSPFF.